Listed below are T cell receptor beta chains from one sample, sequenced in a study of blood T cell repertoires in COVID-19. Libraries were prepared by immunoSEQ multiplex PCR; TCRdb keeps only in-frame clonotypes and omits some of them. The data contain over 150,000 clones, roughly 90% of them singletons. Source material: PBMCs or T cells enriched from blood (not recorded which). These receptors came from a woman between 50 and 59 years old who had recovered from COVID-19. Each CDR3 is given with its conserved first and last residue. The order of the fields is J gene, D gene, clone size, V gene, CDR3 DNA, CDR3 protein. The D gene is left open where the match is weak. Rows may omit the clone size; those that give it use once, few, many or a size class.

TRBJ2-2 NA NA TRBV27 TGTGCCAGCAGTTCGACAGGGCTTGGGGGGTTGTTTTTT CASSSTGLGGLFF
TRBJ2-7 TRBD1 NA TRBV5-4 TGTGCCAGCAGCTTGGACAGGGGTGTCTACGAGCAGTACTTC CASSLDRGVYEQYF
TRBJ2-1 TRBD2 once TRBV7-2 TGTGCCAGCAGCTTAGCTCGCCTAGCGGGAGGGAGCTCCTACAATGAGCAGTTCTTC CASSLARLAGGSSYNEQFF
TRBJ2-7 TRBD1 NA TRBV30 TGTGCCTGGAACCCGCGGACAGGGGTATCTGGCGAGCAGTACTTC CAWNPRTGVSGEQYF
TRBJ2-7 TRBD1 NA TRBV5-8 TGTGCCAGCAGCTTGGTCGGGACAGGGGCCTACGAGCAGTACTTC CASSLVGTGAYEQYF
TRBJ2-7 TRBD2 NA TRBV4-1 TGCGCCAGCAGCCAGGAACTAGCGGGACACTCCTACGAGCAGTACTTC CASSQELAGHSYEQYF
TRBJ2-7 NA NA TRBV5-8 TGTGCCAGCAGCTTTAACCTACAGCAGTACTTC CASSFNLQQYF
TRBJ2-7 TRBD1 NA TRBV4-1 TGCGCCAGCAGCCAAGTAATTGGGACAGGGACTACCTACGAGCAGTACTTC CASSQVIGTGTTYEQYF
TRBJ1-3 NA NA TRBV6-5 TGTGCCAGCAGTTACTCAAAATCTTTCTCTGGAAACACCATATATTTT CASSYSKSFSGNTIYF
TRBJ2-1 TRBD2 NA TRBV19 TGTGCCAGTGAGGGACTAGCGGAGCCCAATGAGCAGTTCTTC CASEGLAEPNEQFF
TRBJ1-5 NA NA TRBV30 TGTGCCTGGAGTGTAGGACAAATCGGTCAGCCCCAGCATTTT CAWSVGQIGQPQHF
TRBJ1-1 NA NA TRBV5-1 TGCGCCAGCAGCTTGGCGGGTGGCCTGGGCACTGAAGCTTTCTTT CASSLAGGLGTEAFF
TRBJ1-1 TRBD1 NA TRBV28 TGTGCCAGCAGGTTACCACAGGGGGAAGCTTTCTTT CASRLPQGEAFF
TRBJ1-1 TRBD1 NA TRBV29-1 TGCAGCGTTGACAGACAGGGCCACACTGAAGCTTTCTTT CSVDRQGHTEAFF
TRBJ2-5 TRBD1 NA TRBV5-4 TGTGCCAGCAGCCCCTGGGACAGGTCTATGGAGACCCAGTACTTC CASSPWDRSMETQYF
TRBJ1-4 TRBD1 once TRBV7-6 TGTGCCAGCAGCAAACAGGGGTTTTCCGAAAAACTGTTTTTT CASSKQGFSEKLFF
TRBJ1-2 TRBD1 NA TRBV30 TGTGCCTGGAGTCGACAGGGGGCAAACTATGGCTACACCTTC CAWSRQGANYGYTF
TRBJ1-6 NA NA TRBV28 TGTGCCAGCAGTTCTCGACAGGCCAGAAAAAATTCACCCCTCCACTTT CASSSRQARKNSPLHF
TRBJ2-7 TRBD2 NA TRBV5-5 TGTGCCAGCAGCCTACAGATGGGGAGCGGGAGCGTAAACGAGCAGTACTTC CASSLQMGSGSVNEQYF
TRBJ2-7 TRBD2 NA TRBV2 TGTGCCAGCAGCCAACCAGGGACTAGCGGGGACGAGCAGTACTTC CASSQPGTSGDEQYF
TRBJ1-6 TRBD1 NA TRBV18 TGTGCCAGCAACCAGGGGGCTGGGGATTCACCCCTCCACTTT CASNQGAGDSPLHF
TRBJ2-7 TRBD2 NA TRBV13 TGTGCCAGCAGCTCGACTGCCCGGACTAGCGGCTACGAGCAGTACTTC CASSSTARTSGYEQYF
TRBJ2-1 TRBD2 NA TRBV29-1 TGCAGCGAGCGGGGATCCGGGGGGGATGAGCAGTTCTTC CSERGSGGDEQFF
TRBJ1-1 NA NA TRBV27 TGTGCCAGCGGATCGACACCTGAAGCTTTCTTT CASGSTPEAFF
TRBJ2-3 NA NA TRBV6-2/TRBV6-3 TGTGCCAGCAGGCCTACTGGGGGGGATACGCAGTATTTT CASRPTGGDTQYF
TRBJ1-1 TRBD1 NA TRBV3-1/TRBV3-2 TGTGCCAGCAGCCAGCCGGGACAGAAGAACACTGAAGCTTTCTTT CASSQPGQKNTEAFF
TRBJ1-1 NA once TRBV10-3 TGTGCTTACCGAGGCGGGAACACTGAAGCTTTCTTT CAYRGGNTEAFF
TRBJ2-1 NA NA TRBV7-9 TGTGCCAGCAGCTTTTCGAGGAAACCCAATGAGCAGTTCTTC CASSFSRKPNEQFF
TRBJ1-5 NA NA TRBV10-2 TGCGCCAGCAGAAGAGGGGGAAACGGCAATCAGCCCCAGCATTTT CASRRGGNGNQPQHF
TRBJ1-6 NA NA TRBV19 TGTGCCAGTAGTATATCTCCGAGGGCACTTATAAATTCACCCCTCCACTTT CASSISPRALINSPLHF